Following are 24 T cell receptor beta chains from one sample sequenced in a study of blood T cell repertoires in COVID-19. Sequencing used immunoSEQ multiplex PCR; TCRdb keeps in-frame clones, though not all of them. Here the sample spans 230,000 or so clones, about 91% being singletons. The sample was PBMCs or T cells enriched from blood (not recorded which). These receptors all stem from a woman in her 40s with acute COVID-19.

The gene calls are TRBV15 and TRBJ2-1, with 8 bases fitting TRBD2. The CDR3 has 16 amino acids. Per the germline V gene, CDR1 is LNHNV and CDR2 is YYDKDF (reference sequence). V gave up 3 bases and J gave up 5 bases; unmatched junction bases: 9. The DNA of the CDR3 is TGTGCCACCAGCAGGAGTAGCGGGAAGGCCCACAATGAGCAGTTCTTC. It encodes CATSRSSGKAHNEQFF.

This rearrangement joins TRBV7-8 to TRBJ2-5; TRBD2 matches at 10 bases. Unmatched junction bases numbered 7, after V lost 2 bases and J lost 4 bases. Germline V gene data show CDR1 as SGHVS and CDR2 as FQNEAQ. This CDR3 has 16 amino acids. As DNA, the CDR3 is TGTGCCAGCAGCTTATCTAGCGGGAGTGGAGGAGAGACCCAGTACTTC. It yields the protein CASSLSSGSGGETQYF.

The V and J genes are TRBV18 and TRBJ2-7; D is possibly TRBD2 (6 bases). The CDR3 runs 17 residues. Germline V gene data show CDR1 as KGHSH and CDR2 as LQKENI. V shed 4 bases and J shed 0 bases, with 19 bases lying between them. The CDR3 region is CASSHDQAGRLSYEQYF. Written as DNA, the CDR3 is TGTGCCAGCTCACACGATCAGGCAGGGAGGCTCTCCTACGAGCAGTACTTC.

This sequence joins TRBV19 and TRBJ1-5, with 8 bases identical to TRBD1. The V gene end was trimmed by 4 bases and the J gene end by 5 bases; junction bases not matched to a gene: 4. This CDR3 spans 14 amino acids. Germline V gives CDR1 LNHDA, CDR2 SQIVND (reference sequence). The CDR3 nucleotides read TGTGCCAGTAGTAAACAGGGGGTTGATCAGCCCCAGCATTTT. Amino acid sequence: CASSKQGVDQPQHF.

The chain employs TRBV13 and TRBJ2-5, with 7 bases that match TRBD2. Germline lookup yields CDR1 PRHDT and CDR2 FYEKMQ (reference sequence). This CDR3 spans 16 amino acids. V shed 7 bases, J shed 1 base, and the junction held 12 bases outside the gene matches. The CDR3 sequence: CASTPGAGDRQETQYF. CDR3 nucleotide sequence: TGTGCCAGCACCCCAGGTGCGGGGGACCGCCAAGAGACCCAGTACTTC.

The chain combines TRBV5-5 with TRBJ1-1; D unclear. Looked up from germline, CDR1 is SGHKS and CDR2 is YYEKEE (reference sequence). The germline V and J ends were trimmed by 9 bases and 4 bases, with 13 bases remaining between them. The CDR3 has 12 amino acids. The CDR3 reads CATELRSTEAFF. CDR3 DNA sequence: TGTGCCACCGAGTTGAGGAGCACTGAAGCTTTCTTT. Supplemented by reference TRBV5-5 and TRBJ1-1, the full variable domain reads DAGVTQSPTHLIKTRGQQVTLRCSPISGHKSVSWYQQVLGQGPQFIFQYYEKEERGRGNFPDRFSARQFPNYSSELNVNALLLGDSALYLCATELRSTEAFFGQGTRLTVV.

The J gene is TRBJ2-4, the V gene TRBV27; 13 bases align to TRBD2. Trimming at V came to 5 bases and at J to 15 bases, leaving 16 bases not matched to a gene. CDR1 is MNHEY and CDR2 is SMNVEV in the germline V gene (reference sequence). This CDR3 spans 16 amino acids. CDR3 loop: CASSPLLAGGPSRMYF. The CDR3 DNA reads TGTGCCAGCAGTCCCCTACTAGCGGGAGGGCCTTCACGTATGTACTTC.

V gene TRBV7-9 combines with J gene TRBJ1-2, with 7 bases identical to TRBD1. Germline values: CDR1 SEHNR, CDR2 FQNEAQ (reference sequence). The CDR3 is 14 residues long. V was clipped by 1 base and J by 7 bases; unmatched bases: 6. The CDR3 spells CASSLGDRAFGYTF. For the CDR3, the DNA is TGTGCCAGCAGCTTAGGCGACAGGGCTTTTGGCTACACCTTC. The complete variable domain, with remaining parts taken from reference TRBV7-9 and TRBJ1-2, reads DTGVSQNPRHKITKRGQNVTFRCDPISEHNRLYWYRQTLGQGPEFLTYFQNEAQLEKSRLLSDRFSAERPKGSFSTLEIQRTEQGDSAMYLCASSLGDRAFGYTFGSGTRLTVV.

J is TRBJ2-1 and V is TRBV3-1 (or the pseudogene TRBV3-2); the match to TRBD2 covers 10 bases. The CDR3 covers 14 residues. Germline V gene sequence: CDR1 LGHDT, CDR2 YNNKEL (reference sequence). J gave up 7 bases and V 6 bases, and 6 bases lay outside the gene matches. The CDR3 protein is CASRSSGRGNEQFF. In DNA, the CDR3 is TGTGCCAGCAGGTCTAGCGGGAGAGGGAATGAGCAGTTCTTC.

The gene calls are TRBV18 and TRBJ2-2, with a tentative D call TRBD1 (6 bases). CDR3 length equals 16 residues. The V gene's germline CDR1 is KGHSH and CDR2 LQKENI. Trimming shortened V by 2 bases and J by 2 bases, and 12 bases separated the two germline ends. The CDR3 loop is CASSPGTPSNTGELFF. In DNA, the CDR3 is TGTGCCAGCTCACCAGGGACACCTTCAAACACCGGGGAGCTGTTTTTT.

The CDR3, as DNA: TGTGCCAGCTTAGAGCGGAGAAACACCATATATTTT. It specifies CASLERRNTIYF. The V and J genes are TRBV2 and TRBJ1-3; D is unresolved. V was cut by 8 bases and J by 5 bases, with 10 bases left in between. The germline CDR1 and CDR2 sequences are SNHLY and FYNNEI. This CDR3 is 12 amino acids long.

This chain links TRBV5-1 with TRBJ2-3; 14 nucleotides agree with TRBD2. CDR3 size: 16 residues. Germline V gives CDR1 SGHRS, CDR2 YFSETQ. Germline trimming cut 0 bases from V and 4 bases from J; bases unmatched to any gene: 1. The CDR3 sequence is CASSLATSGGADTQYF. In DNA form, the CDR3 reads TGCGCCAGCAGCTTGGCGACTAGCGGGGGGGCAGATACGCAGTATTTT.

For this clone: The sample carries other DNA sequences with the same CDR3. The CDR3 DNA is TGTGCCAGCAGCTTGAGGACAGCCTATGGCTACACCTTC. Protein sequence: CASSLRTAYGYTF. The gene calls are TRBV7-2 and TRBJ1-2; TRBD1 might be the D (6 bases). The germline V gene has CDR1 SGHTA and CDR2 FQGNSA. The CDR3 runs 13 residues. Trimming removed 3 bases at V and 4 bases at J, with 9 bases between.

The rearrangement links TRBV12-5 to TRBJ2-2; 9 bases are shared with TRBD2. This CDR3 is 19 amino acids long. Germline V gene sequence: CDR1 LGHNT, CDR2 FRNRAP. Germline trimming cut 1 base from V and 4 bases from J; bases unmatched to any gene: 13. This CDR3 reads CASGLGPMVAGAGTGELFF. CDR3 DNA sequence: TGTGCTAGTGGTTTGGGACCGATGGTAGCGGGAGCGGGCACCGGGGAGCTGTTTTTT.

V usage is TRBV5-6 and J usage is TRBJ1-1; D gene unclear. The CDR3 has 13 residues. V gave up 0 bases and J gave up 7 bases, with 10 bases separating them. CDR1 is SGHDT and CDR2 is YYEEEE in the germline V gene. This CDR3 reads CASSLAAPGEAFF. The CDR3 region has the DNA TGTGCCAGCAGCTTGGCCGCGCCAGGTGAAGCTTTCTTT.

V gene TRBV6-5 combines with J gene TRBJ1-1, with TRBD1 matching 9 bases. V lost 6 bases, J lost 3 bases, and 8 bases stayed unmatched. Germline V CDR1 and CDR2: MNHEY, SVGAGI. The CDR3 is 15 amino acids. The CDR3 DNA sequence: TGTGCCAGCAGCCGGGACAGGGCGAAGGACACTGAAGCTTTCTTT. Its protein product is CASSRDRAKDTEAFF.

This chain connects TRBV9 to TRBJ1-2; 7 nucleotides agree with TRBD1. In germline, CDR1 is SGDLS, CDR2 YYNGEE. The CDR3 has 13 residues. After removal of 3 bases from V and 8 bases from J, the junction contained 7 bases not matched to a gene. The CDR3 bases are TGTGCCAGCAGCGAGGGGACAGCGGAAGGCTACACCTTC. Amino acid sequence: CASSEGTAEGYTF.

The chain has TRBV28 and TRBJ1-5; D perhaps matches TRBD1 (5 bases). Germline CDR1 is MDHEN and CDR2 is SYDVKM. The CDR3 consists of 15 residues. The V gene lost 6 bases and the J gene lost 2 bases, with 14 bases spanning the gap. CDR3 in amino acids: CASRPRAGGNQPQHF. The CDR3 bases are TGTGCCAGCAGACCCCGGGCGGGGGGCAATCAGCCCCAGCATTTT.

The chain couples TRBV21-1 to TRBJ1-6; the table's D call, TRBD1, has no DNA check behind it. TRBV21-1 is noted as a pseudogene. The length of the CDR3 is 17 residues. CDR3 bases: TGTGCCAGCAGCAAATGGGGCCCTCGGGCAGGGGGCTCACCCCTCCACTTT. As protein: CASSKWGPRAGGSPLHF.

The chain is built from TRBV18 and TRBJ2-7, with D tentatively TRBD1 (5 bases). Germline CDR1 and CDR2: KGHSH and LQKENI. The CDR3 extends over 14 amino acids. V was clipped by 1 base and J by 6 bases, with 13 bases between them. In nucleotides, the CDR3 is TGTGCCAGCTCACCACGGATAGGAGACAGCGAGCAGTACGTC. Its translation is CASSPRIGDSEQYV.

The rearrangement links TRBV2 to TRBJ1-3; 9 bases align to TRBD1. Germline V gives CDR1 SNHLY, CDR2 FYNNEI. J was trimmed by 7 bases and V by 9 bases; bases with no gene match: 1. This CDR3 contains 11 residues. The CDR3 DNA sequence: TGTGCCAGGGGGACAGGGAACACCATATATTTT. Residues: CARGTGNTIYF.

J is TRBJ2-7 and V is TRBV11-2; 11 bases are a match to TRBD2. With V trimmed by 1 base and J by 4 bases, 9 bases remained unmatched. CDR1 and CDR2 (germline): SGHAT, FQNNGV. The length of the CDR3 is 17 residues. CDR3 sequence reads: CASSLGLAGGGVYEQYV. The CDR3 bases are TGTGCCAGCAGCTTAGGGCTAGCGGGAGGAGGGGTGTACGAGCAGTACGTC.

Remarks on this clone: In the same sample, other DNA sequences code for this CDR3. The chain combines TRBV3-1 (or the pseudogene TRBV3-2) with TRBJ1-3; tentative D call: TRBD1 (5 bases). The ends were cut back, 4 bases at V and 2 bases at J, with 9 bases in the middle. The germline V gene encodes CDR1 LGHDT and CDR2 YNNKEL (reference sequence). CDR3 size: 14 residues. CDR3 loop: CASSPRGAGNTIYF. The DNA of the CDR3 is TGTGCCAGCAGCCCTCGGGGGGCTGGAAACACCATATATTTT.

The chain recombines TRBV2 with TRBJ2-1; D is perhaps TRBD2 (7 bases). The length of the CDR3 is 15 residues. Trimming shortened V by 6 bases and J by 5 bases, and 17 bases separated the two germline ends. Germline lookup yields CDR1 SNHLY and CDR2 FYNNEI. The CDR3 sequence is CASRGGLAVNNEQFF. The CDR3 DNA sequence: TGTGCCAGCAGGGGGGGGCTAGCGGTGAACAATGAGCAGTTCTTC.